The next 21 T cell receptor beta chains were all read from a single sample in a study of T cells in Graves' hyperthyroidism and ophthalmopathy. The investigators amplified TCR beta CDR3 regions from RNA transcripts. First-round RT-PCR with HTBI primers amplified the TCR CDR3 region. Via MiXCR, TCRdb re-called the multiplex PCR reads, giving one row per CDR3 protein. Counted here are around 190,000 distinct CDR3 sequences, less than 20% occurring once; the ten biggest clones make up roughly 50%. Input material: blood. All receptors derive from a woman aged 50 to 60 with Graves' hyperthyroidism.

This clonotype came up a few times. The chain joins TRBV5-1 to TRBJ2-7; D not certain. Between the trimmed V and J ends, which lost 4 bases and 2 bases, there was a span of 7 bases. The germline V gene encodes CDR1 SGHRS and CDR2 YFSETQ. The CDR3 runs 12 residues. CDR3 in DNA: TGCGCCAGCAGCCAGGACGCCTACGAGCAGTACTTC. It encodes CASSQDAYEQYF.

The CDR3 here is CASSKDGPRHGYTF. CDR3 in DNA: TGTGCCAGCAGCAAGGACGGGCCCAGGCATGGCTACACCTTC. This sequence joins TRBV6-1 and TRBJ1-2; the D is unclear. This CDR3 spans 14 amino acids. Trimming removed 6 bases at V and 6 bases at J, with 17 bases between. Germline V lookup: CDR1 MNHNS, CDR2 SASEGT.

This clonotype was counted ten times or more. The genes are TRBV11-3 and TRBJ2-7; D possibly corresponds to TRBD1 (6 bases). Germline CDR1 SGHNT, CDR2 YENEEA. The CDR3 runs to 15 residues. Trimming took off 2 bases at V and 0 bases at J, with 11 bases between the two ends. The CDR3 DNA follows: TGTGCCAGCAGCTTAATTGGGGGCAGCTCCTACGAGCAGTACTTC. It translates to CASSLIGGSSYEQYF.

This chain connects TRBV6-1 to TRBJ1-5; maybe TRBD1 (5 bases). V dropped 6 bases and J dropped 1 base, with 13 bases sitting between them. In germline, CDR1 is MNHNS, CDR2 SASEGT. This CDR3 is 15 amino acids long. CDR3 nucleotides: TGTGCCAGCAGATCCTTCAGGGCGAGCAATCAGCCCCAGCATTTT. Protein sequence: CASRSFRASNQPQHF.

This clonotype was counted many times. The V gene is TRBV28, the J gene TRBJ1-1; D gene uncertain. Germline CDR1 reads MDHEN; CDR2 reads SYDVKM. The CDR3 runs 11 residues. V was trimmed by 8 bases and J by 1 base, leaving 5 bases between them. The CDR3 loop is CASRWNTEAFF. CDR3 DNA sequence: TGTGCCAGCCGGTGGAACACTGAAGCTTTCTTT.

There are many counts of this clonotype. The rearrangement uses TRBV20-1 and TRBJ2-3; 10 nucleotides align to TRBD2. Germline V lookup: CDR1 DFQATT, CDR2 SNEGSKA (reference sequence). The CDR3 covers 15 residues. The junction had 8 bases not matched to a gene; V was cut back by 2 bases and J by 6 bases. The CDR3, as DNA: TGCAGTGCTAGAAACCAGCGGGAGGGTAGGGATACGCAGTATTTT. Translation: CSARNQREGRDTQYF.

This clonotype came up a few times. The chain uses TRBV15 and TRBJ2-1; D is ambiguous. Germline loops: CDR1 LNHNV, CDR2 YYDKDF (reference sequence). This CDR3 contains 13 residues. V lost 0 bases and J lost 13, with 13 bases in between. CDR3 residues: CATSRDPGGLQFF. In DNA form, the CDR3 reads TGTGCCACCAGCAGAGACCCGGGCGGCCTACAGTTCTTC. The full variable domain, in which reference TRBV15 and TRBJ2-1 provide the parts outside the CDR3, is DAMVIQNPRYQVTQFGKPVTLSCSQTLNHNVMYWYQQKSSQAPKLLFHYYDKDFNNEADTPDNFQSRRPNTSFCFLDIRSPGLGDTAMYLCATSRDPGGLQFFGPGTRLTVL.

The chain links TRBV20-1 to TRBJ1-5; 7 bases match TRBD1. Germline-derived CDR1 and CDR2 are DFQATT and SNEGSKA (reference sequence). The CDR3 runs 14 residues. Germline trimming cut 4 bases from V and 3 bases from J; bases unmatched to any gene: 6. CDR3 protein: CSATTQGVNQPQHF. In nucleotides, the CDR3 is TGCAGTGCTACCACCCAGGGGGTCAATCAGCCCCAGCATTTT.

In its sample, this clonotype was seen many times. The chain recombines TRBV24-1 with TRBJ1-4; 7 bases are shared with TRBD1. CDR1 and CDR2 (germline): KGHDR, SFDVKD. The CDR3 is made up of 17 amino acids. The ends lost 4 bases at V and 7 bases at J; junction bases unmatched: 14. The CDR3 reads CATSDTRDSRIREKLFF. Here the CDR3 DNA reads TGTGCCACCAGTGACACCCGGGACAGTAGGATTCGTGAAAAACTGTTTTTT.

The chain recombines TRBV24-1 with TRBJ1-2; weak D call: TRBD1 (5 bases). This CDR3 is built from 12 residues. V dropped 4 bases and J dropped 7 bases, with 9 bases sitting between them. Germline CDR1 and CDR2: KGHDR and SFDVKD. CDR3 region: CATSDPTVGYTF. The CDR3 nucleotides read TGTGCCACCAGTGACCCGACAGTTGGCTACACCTTC.

The V call is TRBV12-5, the J call TRBJ1-6; unclear D gene. Germline values: CDR1 LGHNT, CDR2 FRNRAP. CDR3 length equals 12 residues. Trimming left V 1 base short and J 8 bases short, with 3 bases between. As DNA, the CDR3 is TGTGCTAGTGGTTTGGACGATTCACCCCTCCACTTT. This sequence encodes CASGLDDSPLHF.

The CDR3 DNA is TGTGCCAGCTCACCACCCTTTGGGAGCTCCTACGAGCAGTACTTC. Translating gives CASSPPFGSSYEQYF. The V gene is TRBV18, the J gene TRBJ2-7; D perhaps matches TRBD2 (5 bases). The CDR3 has 15 amino acids. The germline V gene encodes CDR1 KGHSH and CDR2 LQKENI. V was trimmed by 0 bases and J by 0 bases, leaving 9 bases between them. Based on the CDR3 plus reference TRBV18 and TRBJ2-7, the full variable domain is NAGVMQNPRHLVRRRGQEARLRCSPMKGHSHVYWYRQLPEEGLKFMVYLQKENIIDESGMPKERFSAEFPKEGPSILRIQQVVRGDSAAYFCASSPPFGSSYEQYFGPGTRLTVT.

The chain employs TRBV10-3 and TRBJ1-1; D may be TRBD1 (5 bases). The CDR3 loop spans 15 amino acids. Germline V gene data show CDR1 as ENHRY and CDR2 as SYGVKD. V shed 6 bases and J shed 1 base, with 15 bases lying between them. CDR3 sequence reads: CAIRTDLEPNTEAFF. DNA of the CDR3: TGTGCCATCAGGACAGATTTAGAACCGAACACTGAAGCTTTCTTT.

This clonotype came up many times. The chain has TRBV10-3 and TRBJ2-1, with D hard to call. Per the germline V gene, CDR1 is ENHRY and CDR2 is SYGVKD. CDR3 size: 12 residues. Trimming left V 4 bases short and J 5 bases short, with 6 bases between. For the CDR3, the DNA is TGTGCCATCAGTGTCTTGGACAATGAGCAGTTCTTC. This translates into CAISVLDNEQFF.

At least ten counts were recorded for this clonotype. The chain joins TRBV13 to TRBJ2-1; the D gene is possibly TRBD2 (6 bases). Trimming pared 0 bases from V and 8 bases from J, leaving 14 bases between. Germline loops: CDR1 PRHDT, CDR2 FYEKMQ (reference sequence). This CDR3 contains 15 residues. The chain's CDR3 is CASSLGLAEGHEQFF. The CDR3 DNA follows: TGTGCCAGCAGCTTAGGATTAGCGGAGGGGCATGAGCAGTTCTTC.

This clonotype has a count of ten or more. CDR3 in DNA: TGTGCCAGCAGTTATGACGGCAGCCCCAGTGGCTACACCTTC. This sequence encodes CASSYDGSPSGYTF. The gene calls are TRBV6-2 or TRBV6-3 and TRBJ1-2; D gene ambiguous. The CDR3 is 14 amino acids. Trimming pared 3 bases from V and 7 bases from J, leaving 15 bases between. Germline CDR1 MNHEY, CDR2 SVGEGT.

This clonotype was counted at least ten times. The chain carries TRBV7-9 and TRBJ1-2; D is ambiguous. Between the trimmed V and J ends, which lost 5 bases and 6 bases, there was a span of 13 bases. Per the germline V gene, CDR1 is SEHNR and CDR2 is FQNEAQ (reference sequence). This CDR3 has 13 residues. This CDR3 reads CASSHPQRDGYTF. Here the CDR3 DNA reads TGTGCCAGCAGCCACCCACAGAGGGATGGCTACACCTTC.

The V gene is TRBV3-1, the J gene TRBJ2-1; a weak D match, TRBD2 (6 bases). Germline values: CDR1 LGHDT, CDR2 YNNKEL (reference sequence). V gave up 8 bases and J gave up 7 bases, with 9 bases separating them. CDR3 length equals 11 residues. The CDR3 bases are TGTGCCAGCTTTGGGGGGAATGAGCAGTTCTTC. Protein product: CASFGGNEQFF.

This clonotype appeared many times. The J gene is TRBJ1-1, the V gene TRBV7-8; no reliable D call. The CDR3 is 14 amino acids. With 5 bases removed from V and 0 bases from J, the gap between germline ends came to 10 bases. The germline CDR1 and CDR2 sequences are SGHVS and FQNEAQ. The CDR3 DNA follows: TGTGCCAGCAGCCCAAACCAGTTGAACACTGAAGCTTTCTTT. This codes for CASSPNQLNTEAFF.

This clonotype was seen many times. The V and J genes are TRBV7-8 and TRBJ2-3; D gene uncertain. Germline V gene data show CDR1 as SGHVS and CDR2 as FQNEAQ. This CDR3 contains 13 residues. V dropped 3 bases and J dropped 0 bases, with 4 bases sitting between them. This chain's CDR3 is CASSFASTDTQYF. As DNA, the CDR3 is TGTGCCAGCAGCTTTGCTAGCACAGATACGCAGTATTTT. The full variable domain, its missing parts supplied by reference TRBV7-8 and TRBJ2-3, is GAGVSQSPRYKVAKRGQDVALRCDPISGHVSLFWYQQALGQGPEFLTYFQNEAQLDKSGLPSDRFFAERPEGSVSTLKIQRTQQEDSAVYLCASSFASTDTQYFGPGTRLTVL.

This clonotype was observed many times. This sequence joins TRBV11-2 and TRBJ2-1; D gene uncertain. Trimming took 5 bases from V and 0 from J, leaving 17 bases between them. This CDR3 is built from 17 residues. Germline CDR1 and CDR2: SGHAT and FQNNGV. The CDR3 coding sequence is TGTGCCAGCAGCCAAGAGATGGGCCATCCCTCCTACAATGAGCAGTTCTTC. This encodes CASSQEMGHPSYNEQFF.